The subject of this entry is one T cell receptor beta chain. The entry originates in a study of cytomegalovirus exposure and HLA in healthy donors. PCR used 60 Vbeta primers and 13 Jbeta primers. The data were produced by immunoSEQ multiplex PCR, yet TCRdb's version contains in-frame clones alone and is incomplete. The top ten clones hold 1.8% of a sample with about 89,000 clones, around 72% of them seen once. The trim removed 4 bases at V and 1 base at J, leaving 5 bases unmatched. CDR3 length: 15 residues. Germline loops: CDR1 SGHNT, CDR2 YYREEE (reference sequence). Sequencing was done on a sample of PBMCs. The TCR was taken from a male donor in good health and CMV-seronegative. The J gene is TRBJ1-1, the V gene TRBV5-4; 9 nucleotides match TRBD1. The CDR3 is CASSAGTGRNTEAFF. The CDR3 DNA sequence: TGTGCCAGCAGCGCTGGGACAGGGAGGAACACTGAAGCTTTCTTT.